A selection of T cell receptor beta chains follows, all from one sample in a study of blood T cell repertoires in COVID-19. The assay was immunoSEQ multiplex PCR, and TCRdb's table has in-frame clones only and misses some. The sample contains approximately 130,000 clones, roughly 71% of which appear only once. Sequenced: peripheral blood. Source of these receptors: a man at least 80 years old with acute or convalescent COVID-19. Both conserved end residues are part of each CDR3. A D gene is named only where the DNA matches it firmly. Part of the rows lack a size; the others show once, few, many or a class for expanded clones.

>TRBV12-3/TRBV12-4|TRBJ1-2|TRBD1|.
TGTGCCAGCAGTTCCGGGACAGGGTTCGGCTACACCTTC
CASSSGTGFGYTF
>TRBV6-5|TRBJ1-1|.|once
TGTGCCAGCAGTTTGAACAGGGCCACTGAAGCTTTCTTT
CASSLNRATEAFF
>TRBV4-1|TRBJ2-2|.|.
TGCGCCAGCAGTCAAAGACGGGACACCGGGGAGCTGTTTTTT
CASSQRRDTGELFF
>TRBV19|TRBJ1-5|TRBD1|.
TGTGCCAGTGGTGCGACAGGGGCCAATCAGCCCCAGCATTTT
CASGATGANQPQHF
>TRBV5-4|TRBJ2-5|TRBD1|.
TGTGCCAGCAGCAGCGGACAGGGCTACGGGGAGACCCAGTACTTC
CASSSGQGYGETQYF
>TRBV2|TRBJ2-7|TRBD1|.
TGTGCCAGCAGCAGGGACAGGTTCACCTACGAGCAGTACTTC
CASSRDRFTYEQYF
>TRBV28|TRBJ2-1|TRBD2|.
TGTGCCAGCAGTTCCCAGCGGGGGGGCCTGAGGAATGAGCAGTTCTTC
CASSSQRGGLRNEQFF
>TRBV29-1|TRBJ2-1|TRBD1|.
TGCAGCGTCCCCGGGACAGGGGGTAATGAGCAGTTCTTC
CSVPGTGGNEQFF
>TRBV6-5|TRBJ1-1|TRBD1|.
TGTGCCAGCAGCCATGTCGGACAGGGGACTGAAGCTTTCTTT
CASSHVGQGTEAFF
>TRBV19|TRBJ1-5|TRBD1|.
TGTGCCAGTAGTATAGATGGGGGACAGGTATTGAGTCCGCCCCAGCATTTT
CASSIDGGQVLSPPQHF
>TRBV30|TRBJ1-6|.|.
TGTGCCTGGAGTGCCCGAGGGTCCGAACCCCTCCACTTT
CAWSARGSEPLHF
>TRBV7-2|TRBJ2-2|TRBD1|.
TGTGCCAGCAGCCCTCAGGGGGCGCAAAACACCGGGGAGCTGTTTTTT
CASSPQGAQNTGELFF
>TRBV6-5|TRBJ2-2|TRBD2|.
TGTGCCAGTTGTCTAGCGGGGGGCCATGGCGGGGAGCTGTTTTTT
CASCLAGGHGGELFF
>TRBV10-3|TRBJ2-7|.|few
TGTGCCGTCCGGTCGACAGGCCTCGACGAGCAGTACTTC
CAVRSTGLDEQYF
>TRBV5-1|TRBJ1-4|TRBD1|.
TGCGCCAGCAGCTTGGAATCGGGACAGGGAGGAGAAAAACTGTTTTTT
CASSLESGQGGEKLFF
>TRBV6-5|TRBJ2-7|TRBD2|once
TGTGCCAGCATCCGGCGGGGGGCCCACTACGAGCAGTACTTC
CASIRRGAHYEQYF
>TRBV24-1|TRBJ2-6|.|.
TGTGCCACCAGTGCCGCTGGGAGCTCTGGGGCCAACGTCCTGACTTTC
CATSAAGSSGANVLTF
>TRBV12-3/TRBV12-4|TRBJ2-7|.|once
TGTGCCAGCGCGGGAAGCTCCTACGAGCAGTACTTC
CASAGSSYEQYF
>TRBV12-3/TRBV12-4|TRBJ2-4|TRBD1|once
TGTGCCAGCAGTACCGGACAGGGGTTCGTGTACTTC
CASSTGQGFVYF
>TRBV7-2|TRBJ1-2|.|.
TGTGCCAGCAGCTTAGGCTGGTTCGGAGGCGGCGGCTACACCTTC
CASSLGWFGGGGYTF
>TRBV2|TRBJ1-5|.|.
TGTGCCAGCAGTGGAGGGCAGATTAGCAATCAGCCCCAGCATTTT
CASSGGQISNQPQHF
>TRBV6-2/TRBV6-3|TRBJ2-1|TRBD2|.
TGTGCCAGCAGTAGCGGGGGGGCAGTAAATGAGCAGTTCTTC
CASSSGGAVNEQFF
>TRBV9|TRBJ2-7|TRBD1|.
TGTGCCAGCAGCGTAGCGCCAGGGGGATACGAGCAGTACTTC
CASSVAPGGYEQYF
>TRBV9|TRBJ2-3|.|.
TGTGCCAGCAGCGTACTAGGGGGCACAGATACGCAGTATTTT
CASSVLGGTDTQYF
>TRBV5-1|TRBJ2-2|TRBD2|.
TGCGCCAGCAGCTTGAGCGGGGGCCCAAACACCGGGGAGCTGTTTTTT
CASSLSGGPNTGELFF
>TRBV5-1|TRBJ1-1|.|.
TGCGCCAGCAGCTCAACAGGGTTTAAAGCTGAAGCTTTCTTT
CASSSTGFKAEAFF
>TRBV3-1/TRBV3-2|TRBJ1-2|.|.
TGTGCCAGCAGCCCTACCCTACAGGGTTCCTATGGCTACACCTTC
CASSPTLQGSYGYTF
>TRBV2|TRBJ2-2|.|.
TGTGCCAGCACAGCGTTGAACACCGGGGAGCTGTTTTTT
CASTALNTGELFF
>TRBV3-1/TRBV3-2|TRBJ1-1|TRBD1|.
TGTGCCAGCAGCAACTTACAGGGGACTGAAGCTTTCTTT
CASSNLQGTEAFF
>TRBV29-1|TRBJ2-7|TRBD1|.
TGCAGCGTTGAGGGACAGGGCTACGAGCAGTACTTC
CSVEGQGYEQYF
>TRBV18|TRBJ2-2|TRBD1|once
TGTGCCAGCTCACAGAAACAGGGGGCCAGGGAGCTGTTTTTT
CASSQKQGARELFF
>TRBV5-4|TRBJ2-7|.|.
TGTGCCAGCAGACGTGACCAGGGGGAGCAGTACTTC
CASRRDQGEQYF